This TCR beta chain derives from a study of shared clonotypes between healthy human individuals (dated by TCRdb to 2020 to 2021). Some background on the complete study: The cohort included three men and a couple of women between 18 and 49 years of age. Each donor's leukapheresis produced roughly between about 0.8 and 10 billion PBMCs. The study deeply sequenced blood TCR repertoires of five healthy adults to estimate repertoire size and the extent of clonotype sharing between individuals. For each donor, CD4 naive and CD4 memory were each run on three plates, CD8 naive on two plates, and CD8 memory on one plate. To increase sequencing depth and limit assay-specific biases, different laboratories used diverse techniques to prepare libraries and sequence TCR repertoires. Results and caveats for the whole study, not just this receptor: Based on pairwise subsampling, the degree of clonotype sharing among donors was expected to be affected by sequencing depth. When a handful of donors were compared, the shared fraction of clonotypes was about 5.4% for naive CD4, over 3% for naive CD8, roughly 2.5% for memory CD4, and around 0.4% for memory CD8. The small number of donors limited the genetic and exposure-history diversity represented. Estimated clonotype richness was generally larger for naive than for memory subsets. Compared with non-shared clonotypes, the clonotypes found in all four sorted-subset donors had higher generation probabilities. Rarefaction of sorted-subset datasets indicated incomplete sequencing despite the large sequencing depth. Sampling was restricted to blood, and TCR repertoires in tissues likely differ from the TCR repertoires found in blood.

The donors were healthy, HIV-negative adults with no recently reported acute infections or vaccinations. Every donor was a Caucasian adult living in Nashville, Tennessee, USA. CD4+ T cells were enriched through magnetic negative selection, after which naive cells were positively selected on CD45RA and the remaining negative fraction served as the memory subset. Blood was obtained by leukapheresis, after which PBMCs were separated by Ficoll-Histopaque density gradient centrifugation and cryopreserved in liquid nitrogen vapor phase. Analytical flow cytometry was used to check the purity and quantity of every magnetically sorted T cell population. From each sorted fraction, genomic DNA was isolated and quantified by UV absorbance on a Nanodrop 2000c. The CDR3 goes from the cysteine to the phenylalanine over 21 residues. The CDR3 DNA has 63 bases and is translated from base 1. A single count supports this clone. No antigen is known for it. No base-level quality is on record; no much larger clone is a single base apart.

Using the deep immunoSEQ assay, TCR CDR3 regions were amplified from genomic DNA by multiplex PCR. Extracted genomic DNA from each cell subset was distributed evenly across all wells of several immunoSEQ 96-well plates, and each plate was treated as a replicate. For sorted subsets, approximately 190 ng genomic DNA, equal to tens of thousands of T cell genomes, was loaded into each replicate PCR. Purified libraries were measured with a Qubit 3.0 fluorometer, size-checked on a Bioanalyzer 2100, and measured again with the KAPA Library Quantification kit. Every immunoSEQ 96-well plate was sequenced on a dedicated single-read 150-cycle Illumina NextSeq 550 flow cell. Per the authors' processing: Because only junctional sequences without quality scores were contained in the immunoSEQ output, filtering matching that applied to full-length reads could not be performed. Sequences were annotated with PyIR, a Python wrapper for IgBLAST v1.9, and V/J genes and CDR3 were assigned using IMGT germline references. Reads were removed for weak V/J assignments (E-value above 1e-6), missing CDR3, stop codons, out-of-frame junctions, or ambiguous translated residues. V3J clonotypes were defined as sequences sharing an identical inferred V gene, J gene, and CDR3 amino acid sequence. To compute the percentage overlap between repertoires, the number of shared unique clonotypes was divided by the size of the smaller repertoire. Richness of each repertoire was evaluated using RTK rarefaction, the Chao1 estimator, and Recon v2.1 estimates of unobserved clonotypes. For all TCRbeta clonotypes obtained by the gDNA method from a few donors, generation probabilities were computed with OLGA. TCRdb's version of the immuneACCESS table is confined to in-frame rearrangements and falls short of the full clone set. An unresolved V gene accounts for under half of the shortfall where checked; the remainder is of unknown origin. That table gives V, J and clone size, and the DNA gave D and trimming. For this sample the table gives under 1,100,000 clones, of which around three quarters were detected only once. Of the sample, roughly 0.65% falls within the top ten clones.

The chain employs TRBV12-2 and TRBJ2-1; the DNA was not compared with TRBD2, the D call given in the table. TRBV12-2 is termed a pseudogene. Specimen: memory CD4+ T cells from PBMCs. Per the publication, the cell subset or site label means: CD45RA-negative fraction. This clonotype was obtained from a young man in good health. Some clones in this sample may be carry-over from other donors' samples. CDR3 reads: CASRPSIPLYSGDRSYNEQFF. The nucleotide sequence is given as TGTGCAAGTCGCCCCAGCATCCCTTTATATTCGGGAGATCGCTCCTACAATGAGCAGTTCTTC.